This T cell receptor (beta chain) was sequenced for a study of CD8 T cells in Susac syndrome. Study-wide background: Active disease was present in about six of the sequenced Susac syndrome patients, and remission in fewer than ten. Study results and limitations: Clonal expansion was not seen in any Susac syndrome CD4+ T cell repertoire.

The germline V gene has CDR1 MGHRA and CDR2 YSYEKL. The CDR3 sequence is 17 residues long. V lost 1 base, J lost 3 bases, and 8 bases stayed unmatched. Reverse transcription of roughly 0.5 to 1 ug RNA was performed with random hexamers. MiXCR was run by TCRdb on the immunoSEQ multiplex PCR reads, yielding one entry per CDR3 protein. The table records about 180,000 distinct CDR3 sequences, 85% to 95% of them present only once. About this clonotype itself: Its antigen is undetermined.

This receptor was obtained from a human donor with Susac syndrome. The specimen was CD4+ T cells from PBMCs. The V and J genes are TRBV4-1 and TRBJ2-3; 9 bases align to TRBD2. The CDR3 is CASSQASAGGRTDTQYF. CDR3 nucleotides: TGCGCCAGCAGCCAAGCTTCGGCGGGAGGGCGGACAGATACGCAGTATTTT.